This is a list of T cell receptor beta chains from one sample in a study of shared clonotypes between healthy human individuals. The data were produced by immunoSEQ multiplex PCR, yet TCRdb's version contains in-frame clones alone and is incomplete. The data contain 400,000 to 550,000 clones, about 80% of them singletons. Material: PBMCs. The receptors come from a woman aged 40 to 50 in good health. Some clones in this sample may be carry-over from other donors' samples. The CDR3 runs from the conserved cysteine through the conserved F or W. A D gene is named only where the DNA matches it firmly. Some rows mark clone size as missing; the rest say once, few, many or name a class of expanded clone.

cdr3_nt cdr3_aa j_call d_call v_call clone_size
TGTGCCAGCAGTGACTCGTCCCCCGGGACAGCCTACGAGCAGTACTTC CASSDSSPGTAYEQYF TRBJ2-7 TRBD1 TRBV25-1 NA
TGTGCCAGCAGGGGTGGACAGACTAATGAAAAACTGTTTTTT CASRGGQTNEKLFF TRBJ1-4 NA TRBV28 NA
TGTGCCAGCAGCTTTGGACTACCCCTTAGCACAGATACGCAGTATTTT CASSFGLPLSTDTQYF TRBJ2-3 NA TRBV5-4 NA
TGCGCCAGCAGCCCCCAAGGACAGGGCTCTTTCTCCTTTAACTATGGCTACACCTTC CASSPQGQGSFSFNYGYTF TRBJ1-2 TRBD1 TRBV5-1 NA
TGCGCCAGCAGGCGCGGACAGGCCACTTTCACAGATACGCAGTATTTT CASRRGQATFTDTQYF TRBJ2-3 TRBD1 TRBV4-1 NA
TGTGCCAGCAGCTTCACCCATTTTAGGCCCGAGAGCACAGATACGCAGTATTTT CASSFTHFRPESTDTQYF TRBJ2-3 NA TRBV7-2 once
TGTGCCATCTGGGAAGGTTTCAGCGGCTATGGCTACACCTTC CAIWEGFSGYGYTF TRBJ1-2 NA TRBV10-3 NA
TGTGCCACCAGCCTTAGAACGGAGACCCAGTACTTC CATSLRTETQYF TRBJ2-5 NA TRBV15 NA
TGTGCCAGCAGTTACTCGTCGGGACAGGGGTCTGAAAAACTGTTTTTT CASSYSSGQGSEKLFF TRBJ1-4 TRBD1 TRBV6-5 NA
TGCAGCGTGAGAACCGGGACAGCCTACAATGAGCAGTTCTTC CSVRTGTAYNEQFF TRBJ2-1 TRBD1 TRBV29-1 once
TGTGCCTGGAGCCGGGACAGGGGATCCTATGGCTACACCTTC CAWSRDRGSYGYTF TRBJ1-2 TRBD1 TRBV30 few
TGCGCCAGCAGCGCGACGGGACAGAACACTGAAGCTTTCTTT CASSATGQNTEAFF TRBJ1-1 NA TRBV5-1 NA
TGTGCCAGCAGTTACTCTCCGGCCCTCGGGCAGTACTTC CASSYSPALGQYF TRBJ2-7 NA TRBV6-5 NA
TGTGCCAGCAGTGATGCCTACGAGCAGTACTTC CASSDAYEQYF TRBJ2-7 NA TRBV6-1 few
TGTGCCAGCGGACAAAGCTCCTACGAGCAGTACTTC CASGQSSYEQYF TRBJ2-7 NA TRBV7-2 few
TGTGCCAGCAGCCCCCGGCCGGGTCCTCAAGAGACCCAGTACTTC CASSPRPGPQETQYF TRBJ2-5 NA TRBV11-2 NA
TGTGCCAGCAGCGTAGAGGGGGTGGTCAATCAGCCCCAGCATTTT CASSVEGVVNQPQHF TRBJ1-5 NA TRBV9 NA
TGTGCCAGCAGCCAACCCAGCACAGATACGCAGTATTTT CASSQPSTDTQYF TRBJ2-3 NA TRBV7-3 NA
TGCGCCAGCAGCCCGAGGGACAGGACAGATACGCAGTATTTT CASSPRDRTDTQYF TRBJ2-3 TRBD1 TRBV5-1 NA
TGTGCCACCGGTCTGGCCGGGAGGAGACGAGATACGCAGTATTTT CATGLAGRRRDTQYF TRBJ2-3 TRBD2 TRBV15 NA